The 29 T cell receptor beta chains presented below share a single source sample, sequenced in a study of T cells of healthy individuals. TCRdb processed the 5' RACE reads anew with MiXCR; each CDR3 protein has one entry. This sample carries nearly 100,000 distinct CDR3 sequences, approximately 18% of them seen once, and the ten largest clones take 6.2%. These receptors all come from a human donor in good health.

The CDR3: CASSHDWDTGELFF. CDR3 coding DNA: TGCGCCAGCAGCCACGACTGGGACACCGGGGAGCTGTTTTTT. The chain links TRBV5-1 to TRBJ2-2, with no clear D. The V end was cut by 4 bases, the J end by 3 bases, with 10 bases between. Germline CDR1 is SGHRS and CDR2 is YFSETQ. CDR3 length equals 14 residues.

The chain carries TRBV7-9 and TRBJ1-2; D gene ambiguous. Germline loops: CDR1 SEHNR, CDR2 FQNEAQ (reference sequence). The V end lost 2 bases, the J end lost 4 bases, and 11 bases lay between the germline ends. The CDR3 totals 14 residues. The CDR3 loop is CASSLYPQFYGYTF. CDR3 nucleotide sequence: TGTGCCAGCAGCTTATATCCGCAATTCTATGGCTACACCTTC.

The rearrangement joins TRBV7-9 to TRBJ2-3; D remains unclear. The germline V gene has CDR1 SEHNR and CDR2 FQNEAQ (reference sequence). Trimming cost V 2 bases and J 7 bases, with 10 bases left between them. The length of the CDR3 is 13 residues. CDR3 region: CASSLTETYTQYF. The CDR3 nucleotides read TGTGCCAGCAGCTTAACGGAGACGTATACGCAGTATTTT.

This clonotype was detected a few times. The V and J genes are TRBV11-2 and TRBJ2-5; the D gene is possibly TRBD1 (5 bases). V lost 0 bases and J 2 bases, leaving 10 bases between the germline ends. In germline, CDR1 is SGHAT, CDR2 FQNNGV. The length of the CDR3 is 15 residues. The CDR3 loop reads CASSLEAREQETQYF. Written as DNA, the CDR3 is TGTGCCAGCAGCTTAGAAGCCAGGGAACAAGAGACCCAGTACTTC. The whole variable domain, remainder taken from reference TRBV11-2 and TRBJ2-5, is EAGVAQSPRYKIIEKRQSVAFWCNPISGHATLYWYQQILGQGPKLLIQFQNNGVVDDSQLPKDRFSAERLKGVDSTLKIQPAKLEDSAVYLCASSLEAREQETQYFGPGTRLLVL.

The chain employs TRBV4-2 and TRBJ2-7; 9 positions agree with TRBD2. Per the germline V gene, CDR1 is LGHNA and CDR2 is YNFKEQ. V lost 4 bases, J lost 7 bases, and 14 bases stayed unmatched. This CDR3 spans 16 amino acids. Written as DNA, the CDR3 is TGTGCCAGCAGCCCCTCTAGGGTAGCGGGAGCTCGGGAGCAGTACTTC. This sequence encodes CASSPSRVAGAREQYF.

The chain couples TRBV12-3 or TRBV12-4 to TRBJ2-2; D ambiguous. Trimming took 7 bases from V and 7 from J, leaving 7 bases between them. This CDR3 contains 11 residues. The chain's CDR3 is CASTPRGELFF. The DNA of the CDR3 is TGTGCCAGCACTCCGCGCGGGGAGCTGTTTTTT.

This clonotype has a count of ten or more. Here the CDR3 DNA reads TGTGCCAGCAGGTGGACGGGTAACACCGGGGAGCTGTTTTTT. This sequence encodes CASRWTGNTGELFF. The chain links TRBV9 to TRBJ2-2; D is uncertain. Trimming took off 5 bases at V and 2 bases at J, with 10 bases between the two ends. The CDR3 runs 14 residues. The germline V gene has CDR1 SGDLS and CDR2 YYNGEE. Full variable domain (rest looked up from reference TRBV9 and TRBJ2-2): DSGVTQTPKHLITATGQRVTLRCSPRSGDLSVYWYQQSLDQGLQFLIQYYNGEERAKGNILERFSAQQFPDLHSELNLSSLELGDSALYFCASRWTGNTGELFFGEGSRLTVL.

The V call is TRBV3-1, the J call TRBJ2-6; D is unclear. The ends were cut back, 6 bases at V and 0 bases at J, with 6 bases in the middle. CDR3 length: 14 residues. Germline loops: CDR1 LGHDT, CDR2 YNNKEL (reference sequence). The DNA for the CDR3 is TGTGCCAGCAGGCCCAACTCTGGGGCCAACGTCCTGACTTTC. Protein: CASRPNSGANVLTF.

This CDR3 is CASRRGLSETDTQYF. CDR3 bases: TGTGCCAGCCGCCGAGGTCTTAGTGAAACAGATACGCAGTATTTT. This rearrangement joins TRBV7-8 to TRBJ2-3; no firm D call. The CDR3 is 15 residues long. Germline assignment: CDR1 SGHVS and CDR2 FQNEAQ. Between the trimmed V and J ends, which lost 8 bases and 3 bases, there was a span of 18 bases.

This clonotype was detected ten times or more. This sequence joins TRBV12-3 or TRBV12-4 and TRBJ1-3; D may be TRBD1 (6 bases). Trimming took off 1 base at V and 4 bases at J, with 11 bases between the two ends. The CDR3 spans 15 residues. CDR3 residues: CASSLVGGYGNTIYF. The CDR3 DNA follows: TGTGCCAGCAGTTTAGTAGGGGGGTACGGAAACACCATATATTTT.

The chain joins TRBV6-2 or TRBV6-3 to TRBJ2-4, with 7 bases fitting TRBD2. This CDR3 region has 15 residues. Trimming took 7 bases from V and 0 from J; bases not matched to a gene: 6. Germline assignment: CDR1 MNHEY and CDR2 SVGEGT. CDR3 sequence (DNA): TGTGCCAGCACCTCCGCGGGAGTAGCCAAAAACATTCAGTACTTC. This gives the protein CASTSAGVAKNIQYF.

The chain carries TRBV7-3 and TRBJ2-1; the match to TRBD2 covers 9 bases. Germline V gene sequence: CDR1 SGHTA, CDR2 FQGTGA. V gave up 5 bases and J gave up 2 bases; unmatched junction bases: 7. The CDR3 is 16 residues long. The CDR3 nucleotides read TGTGCCAGCAGCCCCAATAGCGGGAGAACCTACAATGAGCAGTTCTTC. Its translation is CASSPNSGRTYNEQFF.

This clonotype occurred many times. The chain is built from TRBV7-9 and TRBJ2-5; TRBD1 agrees at 7 bases. The V segment lost 5 bases and the J segment 0 bases; nucleotides outside the gene matches: 3. The CDR3 loop spans 14 amino acids. Germline-derived CDR1 and CDR2 are SEHNR and FQNEAQ (reference sequence). The CDR3: CASSRQGNQETQYF. The CDR3 DNA reads as TGTGCCAGCAGCAGACAGGGAAACCAAGAGACCCAGTACTTC.

The sample holds a few counts of this clonotype. The chain carries TRBV7-9 and TRBJ2-3; 14 bases agree with TRBD2. The germline V gene encodes CDR1 SEHNR and CDR2 FQNEAQ (reference sequence). This CDR3 comprises 15 residues. With 5 bases clipped from V and 5 bases from J, the junction kept 3 bases outside the gene matches. The CDR3 here is CASSGTSGGQDTQYF. The CDR3 DNA is TGTGCCAGCAGCGGGACTAGCGGGGGTCAAGATACGCAGTATTTT.

This clonotype was counted at least ten times. V is TRBV4-1 and J is TRBJ2-1; 8 positions agree with TRBD2. This CDR3 region has 18 residues. Germline V CDR1 and CDR2: MGHRA, YSYEKL. The V gene end was trimmed by 1 base and the J gene end by 3 bases; junction bases not matched to a gene: 11. CDR3 loop: CASSQGIQAGANYNEQFF. The DNA of the CDR3 is TGCGCCAGCAGCCAAGGAATCCAAGCGGGAGCAAACTACAATGAGCAGTTCTTC.

The CDR3 loop reads CASGLGHRQETQYF. Here the CDR3 DNA reads TGTGCTAGTGGTTTGGGACATCGGCAAGAGACCCAGTACTTC. This chain connects TRBV12-5 to TRBJ2-5; D gene unclear. Germline lookup yields CDR1 LGHNT and CDR2 FRNRAP. The CDR3 covers 14 residues. The V gene lost 1 base and the J gene lost 2 bases, with 8 bases spanning the gap.

The V call is TRBV27, the J call TRBJ2-5; D not certain. V was shortened by 5 bases and J by 2 bases, with 12 bases between the two germline ends. The CDR3 is made up of 14 amino acids. Germline V gene lookup returns CDR1 MNHEY and CDR2 SMNVEV (reference sequence). The CDR3 DNA is TGTGCCAGCAGTCCCCTAGACTCTCAAGAGACCCAGTACTTC. Translation: CASSPLDSQETQYF.

This clonotype was observed many times. This chain connects TRBV29-1 to TRBJ1-6; D is undetermined. The V gene lost 3 bases and the J gene lost 13 bases, with 16 bases spanning the gap. Germline-derived CDR1 and CDR2 are SQVTM and ANQGSEA. There are 13 residues in the CDR3. The CDR3: CSVDKGKASPLHF. The CDR3 DNA is TGCAGCGTTGATAAAGGGAAGGCTAGTCCCCTCCACTTT.

This clonotype was observed a few times. The genes are TRBV10-3 and TRBJ2-7; D is ambiguous. CDR1 is ENHRY and CDR2 is SYGVKD in the germline V gene. V lost 3 bases and J 1 base, leaving 7 bases between the germline ends. The CDR3 extends over 13 amino acids. CDR3: CAISDPASYEQYF. The CDR3 nucleotides read TGTGCCATCAGTGACCCGGCGTCCTACGAGCAGTACTTC.

The rearrangement joins TRBV6-4 to TRBJ2-3; 9 bases are a match to TRBD2. Germline loops: CDR1 MRHNA, CDR2 SNTAGT. The V and J ends lost 3 bases and 4 bases, in that order; junction bases with no gene match: 5. The CDR3 runs 15 residues. CDR3: CASSDVAGAPDTQYF. For the CDR3, the DNA is TGTGCCAGCAGTGATGTAGCGGGAGCTCCAGATACGCAGTATTTT.

In its sample, this clonotype was seen a few times. The chain combines TRBV2 with TRBJ2-1; no definite D call. The CDR3 has 12 amino acids. CDR1 and CDR2 (germline): SNHLY, FYNNEI. V gave up 7 bases and J gave up 5 bases, with 9 bases separating them. The CDR3 DNA reads TGTGCCAGCAAGGGCCAAGACAATGAGCAGTTCTTC. It translates to CASKGQDNEQFF.

A few counts support this clonotype. The chain carries TRBV5-6 and TRBJ1-3, with D possibly being TRBD1 (5 bases). V lost 3 bases and J lost 4, with 14 bases in between. The CDR3 runs to 15 residues. Germline CDR1 reads SGHDT; CDR2 reads YYEEEE. The CDR3 DNA follows: TGTGCCAGCAGCTATTATGACAGAGCGGGAAACACCATATATTTT. This translates into CASSYYDRAGNTIYF.

V usage is TRBV20-1 and J usage is TRBJ2-1; 8 nucleotides line up with TRBD2. CDR3 length: 13 amino acids. Trimming took 2 bases from V and 8 from J; bases not matched to a gene: 5. Germline values: CDR1 DFQATT, CDR2 SNEGSKA (reference sequence). This CDR3 reads CSARRSGSHEQFF. The CDR3 bases are TGCAGTGCTAGAAGAAGCGGGAGCCATGAGCAGTTCTTC.

CDR3 residues: CASSLWLGMGTDTQYF. For the CDR3, the DNA is TGTGCCAGCAGCTTGTGGCTAGGAATGGGCACAGATACGCAGTATTTT. The V call is TRBV5-5, the J call TRBJ2-3; D ambiguous. Trimming cost V 1 base and J 1 base, with 13 bases left between them. This CDR3 is 16 amino acids long. The germline V gene has CDR1 SGHKS and CDR2 YYEKEE (reference sequence).

This clonotype was recorded at least ten times. The CDR3 bases are TGTGCCAGCAGTGACTCGACTAGCGGGGGGGATACGCAGTATTTT. It specifies CASSDSTSGGDTQYF. The V gene is TRBV6-4, the J gene TRBJ2-3, with TRBD2 matching 13 bases. Germline lookup yields CDR1 MRHNA and CDR2 SNTAGT. V was clipped by 0 bases and J by 6 bases; unmatched bases: 0. The CDR3 contains 15 residues.

This clonotype came up a few times. The gene calls are TRBV5-8 and TRBJ2-5; 7 bases agree with TRBD1. With 4 bases clipped from V and 5 bases from J, the junction kept 11 bases outside the gene matches. The CDR3 contains 15 residues. Per the germline V gene, CDR1 is SGHTS and CDR2 is YDEGEE. The CDR3 here is CASSPFEGALETQYF. The DNA of the CDR3 is TGTGCCAGCAGCCCATTTGAGGGGGCACTGGAGACCCAGTACTTC.

This sequence joins TRBV20-1 and TRBJ2-2; 8 bases are shared with TRBD1. V shed 6 bases and J 3 bases; nucleotides not matched to a gene: 3. Germline CDR1 and CDR2: DFQATT and SNEGSKA (reference sequence). The CDR3 covers 13 residues. This CDR3 reads CSATTGDTGELFF. Here the CDR3 DNA reads TGCAGTGCCACGACAGGGGACACCGGGGAGCTGTTTTTT.

Points on this clonotype: The junction shows a germline mismatch at one end, possibly a read error. The rearrangement joins TRBV20-1 to TRBJ2-7; unclear D gene. The CDR3 is 14 residues long. Germline V gene data show CDR1 as DFQATT and CDR2 as SNEGSKA (reference sequence). CDR3 loop: CSVRGISVLDEQYF. The CDR3 coding sequence is TGCAGTGTTAGAGGTATTTCCGTCCTAGACGAGCAGTACTTC.

Concerning this clonotype: A read error is possible here, since a much larger clone lies one base away. The chain joins TRBV7-2 to TRBJ2-1; no definite D call. CDR1 is SGHTA and CDR2 is FQGNSA in the germline V gene. The CDR3 totals 11 residues. Trimming pared 5 bases from V and 5 bases from J, leaving 4 bases between. CDR3 region: CASSPDNEQFF. CDR3 sequence (DNA): TGTGCCAGCAGCCCAGACAATGAGCAGTTCTTC.